Sequencing of this TCR beta chain was carried out in a study of control samples from healthy donors and cancer patients. CDR1 is LGHDT, CDR2 YNNKEL, per germline (reference sequence). V lost 4 bases, J lost 4 bases, and 0 bases stayed unmatched. The CDR3 length is 12 residues. TCRdb's copy holds only in-frame clones and misses some; the assay was immunoSEQ multiplex PCR. Of about 140,000 clones listed, 70% to 90% are singletons. Sequencing used blood. The source is a woman aged 25 to 45 in good health. The chain carries TRBV3-1 (or the pseudogene TRBV3-2) and TRBJ1-2; 7 bases are a match to TRBD1. The DNA of the CDR3 is TGTGCCAGCAGCCCAGGGGGCTATGGCTACACCTTC. Translating gives CASSPGGYGYTF.